These T cell receptor beta chains were read from a single sample in a study of early T cells in non-severe SARS-CoV-2 infection. TCRdb re-called the 5' RACE reads with MiXCR, one entry per CDR3 protein. The sample has about 77,000 distinct CDR3 sequences; 5% are singletons. This specimen consisted of whole blood, obtained at baseline. The receptors were sampled from an adult who was a healthcare worker with PCR-confirmed SARS-CoV-2 infection or an uninfected control (not recorded which). The CDR3 runs from the conserved cysteine through the conserved F or W. Each record gives: J gene, V gene, D gene, CDR3 protein. D genes are given only for firm matches.

TRBJ2-2,TRBV11-2,NA,CASTFSRSTGELFF
TRBJ2-7,TRBV12-2,NA,CASLQEGLAGYEQYF
TRBJ2-4,TRBV10-2,NA,CASGAADIQYF
TRBJ2-4,TRBV6-1,TRBD1,CASILQGAGDIQYF
TRBJ1-5,TRBV5-6,TRBD1,CASSKDRALQPQHF
TRBJ2-3,TRBV20-1,NA,CSALLVKPTDTQYF
TRBJ1-5,TRBV20-1,TRBD1,CSAQGRQGASQPQHF
TRBJ1-1,TRBV6-5,NA,CASRVGREPQAFF
TRBJ1-2,TRBV2,NA,CASVSTQWENGYTF
TRBJ1-3,TRBV7-9,NA,CASFPQDSGSGNTIYF
TRBJ1-5,TRBV28,NA,CASSFMAVHSNQPQHF
TRBJ1-2,TRBV5-1,TRBD1,CASSRDRGRDHYGYTF
TRBJ1-6,TRBV12-3/TRBV12-4,NA,CASRPGHYNSPLHF
TRBJ2-7,TRBV30,TRBD2,CAWSVLAGGREQYF
TRBJ2-3,TRBV12-5,NA,CASAQFSGSTDTQYF
TRBJ2-5,TRBV5-1,NA,CASSLQGLQETQYF
TRBJ2-1,TRBV7-6,NA,CASLIGWGRNEQFF
TRBJ1-4,TRBV7-8,TRBD1,CASSRGQGNEKLFF
TRBJ1-4,TRBV18,NA,CASSPGAGEKLFF
TRBJ1-1,TRBV20-1,NA,CSASRREARLVAEAFF
TRBJ2-3,TRBV18,NA,CASSPWGSTDTQYF
TRBJ1-6,TRBV11-2,NA,CASSPQGGNNSPLHF
TRBJ2-7,TRBV6-5,TRBD2,CASSRGAYEQYF
TRBJ1-6,TRBV20-1,NA,CSARVAGNSPLHF
TRBJ2-7,TRBV20-1,NA,CSARDPPAGAYEQYF
TRBJ2-2,TRBV19,NA,CASSSPPGELFF
TRBJ2-7,TRBV4-1,TRBD2,CASSQLDLGLAADREQYF
TRBJ2-1,TRBV9,NA,CASSVALGDEQFF
TRBJ2-1,TRBV6-1,TRBD1,CASRATGQGNEQFF
TRBJ2-7,TRBV28,NA,CASSPSGWTTSYEQYF
TRBJ2-3,TRBV5-1,TRBD2,CASSLGLAGEDTQYF
TRBJ1-3,TRBV11-2,NA,CASSPQGWRDTIYF
TRBJ2-2,TRBV2,NA,CASSGRTGELFF
TRBJ2-1,TRBV6-5,TRBD2,CASSRAGELFF
TRBJ1-5,TRBV5-1,TRBD1,CASSLTGGASQPQHF
TRBJ2-7,TRBV3-1,NA,CASSQDGATPSYEQYF
TRBJ2-3,TRBV3-1,NA,CASSHGTSTDTQYF
TRBJ2-1,TRBV9,TRBD1,CASSGPKTGGYNEQFF
TRBJ1-2,TRBV9,NA,CASSASGTANYGYTF
TRBJ2-7,TRBV10-3,TRBD1,CAISPDRPEQYF
TRBJ1-6,TRBV12-3/TRBV12-4,NA,CASSLGQPSYNSPLHF
TRBJ1-2,TRBV12-3/TRBV12-4,NA,CASSFLAIGGYGYTF
TRBJ2-6,TRBV18,NA,CASSPLSSSGANVLTF
TRBJ1-1,TRBV29-1,NA,CSVEDRARMNTEAFF
TRBJ2-5,TRBV12-3/TRBV12-4,TRBD2,CASSPSPAGVWETQYF
TRBJ2-3,TRBV9,TRBD2,CASSVSGRGADTQYF
TRBJ2-1,TRBV21-1,NA,CASSPSRLAPHPYNEQFF
TRBJ1-1,TRBV18,NA,CASSPPGGRRTEAFF
TRBJ2-7,TRBV20-1,NA,CSAPPRGYEQYF
TRBJ2-7,TRBV10-3,NA,CAISESTSEQYF
TRBJ1-2,TRBV29-1,TRBD1,CSVGQGYYGYTF
TRBJ2-1,TRBV18,TRBD2,CASSPGGLAREQFF
TRBJ1-1,TRBV29-1,NA,CSVGGRPNTEAFF
TRBJ2-1,TRBV7-9,TRBD1,CASSLADRGRPLQFF
TRBJ2-5,TRBV7-9,NA,CASSHLARETQYF
TRBJ2-7,TRBV7-9,TRBD1,CASSLGQGIYEQYF
TRBJ2-5,TRBV7-2,NA,CASTPGGRNEETQYF